The sequence of this T cell receptor (beta chain) was determined in a study of T cells in women clearing cervical HPV infection. Method: immunoSEQ multiplex PCR; TCRdb's copy keeps in-frame clones and lacks some. There are fewer than 40,000 clones in the sample, with around 4.9% held by the top ten. In the case of this clone: The read finishes 3 residues shy of the CDR3 end, and the germline J gene is used to complete it.

Germline V gives CDR1 DFQATT, CDR2 SNEGSKA (reference sequence). This CDR3 spans 11 amino acids. Material for sequencing was blood buffy coat. The receptor was derived from a woman aged 18 to 75 with a cervical HPV16 infection that either progressed to CIN3+ or cleared (not recorded which). The rearrangement joins TRBV20-1 to TRBJ1-2; D gene unclear. CDR3 sequence reads: CSAIRHPDYTF. The DNA read from the CDR3 is TGCAGTGCTATCAGACATCCCGAC.